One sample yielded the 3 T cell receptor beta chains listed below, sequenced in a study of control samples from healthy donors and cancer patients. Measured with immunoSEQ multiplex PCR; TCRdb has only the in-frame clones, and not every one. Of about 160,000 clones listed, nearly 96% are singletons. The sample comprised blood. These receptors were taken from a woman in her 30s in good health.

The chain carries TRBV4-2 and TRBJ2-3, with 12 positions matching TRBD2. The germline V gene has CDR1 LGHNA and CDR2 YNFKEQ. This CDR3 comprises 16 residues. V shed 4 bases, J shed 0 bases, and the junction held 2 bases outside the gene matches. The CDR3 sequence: CASSLGLAGSTDTQYF. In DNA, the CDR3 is TGTGCCAGCAGCCTGGGACTAGCGGGTAGCACAGATACGCAGTATTTT.

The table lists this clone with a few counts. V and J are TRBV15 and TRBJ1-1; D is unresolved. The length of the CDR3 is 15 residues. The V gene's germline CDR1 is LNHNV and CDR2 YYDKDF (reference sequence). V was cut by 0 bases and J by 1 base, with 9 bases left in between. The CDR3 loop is CATSRDRAANTEAFF. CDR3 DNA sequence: TGTGCCACCAGCAGAGATCGGGCGGCGAACACTGAAGCTTTCTTT.

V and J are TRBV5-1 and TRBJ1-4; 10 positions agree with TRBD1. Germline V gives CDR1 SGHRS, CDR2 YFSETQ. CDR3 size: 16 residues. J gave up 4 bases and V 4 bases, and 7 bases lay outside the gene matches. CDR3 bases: TGCGCCAGCAGCCGGGACAGGGGCACATATAATGAAAAACTGTTTTTT. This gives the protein CASSRDRGTYNEKLFF.